Shown below are 2 T cell receptor beta chains from a single sample sequenced in a study of blood T cells in healthy people across ages. Primed by a sample-barcoded 5' primer and a J-beta primer mix, a second PCR proceeded for roughly 6 to 12 cycles. TCRdb re-analysed the 5' RACE reads in MiXCR, keeping a single row per CDR3 protein. This repertoire shows some 1,800,000 distinct CDR3 sequences, around 42% found once; its top ten account for roughly 23%. The sequenced material came from blood. Receptors were obtained from a human donor in good health.

The chain carries TRBV7-2 and TRBJ1-1, with D possibly being TRBD1 (5 bases). CDR1 is SGHTA, CDR2 FQGNSA, per germline. V was cut by 1 base and J by 6 bases, with 15 bases left in between. This CDR3 comprises 15 residues. Here the CDR3 DNA reads TGTGCCAGCAGCTTAGGGGGGTCCAGATTGTCTGAAGCTTTCTTT. Residues: CASSLGGSRLSEAFF. The full variable domain, its missing parts supplied by reference TRBV7-2 and TRBJ1-1, is GAGVSQSPSNKVTEKGKDVELRCDPISGHTALYWYRQSLGQGLEFLIYFQGNSAPDKSGLPSDRFSAERTGGSVSTLTIQRTQQEDSAVYLCASSLGGSRLSEAFFGQGTRLTVV.

This chain uses TRBV24-1 with TRBJ2-4; 9 bases line up with TRBD1. The DNA end is more similar to TRBJ2-7, so the J call may be wrong. This CDR3 comprises 14 residues. The germline gives CDR1 KGHDR, CDR2 SFDVKD. The CDR3 protein is CATSNRDRAYEQYF. The CDR3 nucleotides read TGTGCCACCAGTAACCGGGACAGGGCCTACGAGCAGTACTTC.